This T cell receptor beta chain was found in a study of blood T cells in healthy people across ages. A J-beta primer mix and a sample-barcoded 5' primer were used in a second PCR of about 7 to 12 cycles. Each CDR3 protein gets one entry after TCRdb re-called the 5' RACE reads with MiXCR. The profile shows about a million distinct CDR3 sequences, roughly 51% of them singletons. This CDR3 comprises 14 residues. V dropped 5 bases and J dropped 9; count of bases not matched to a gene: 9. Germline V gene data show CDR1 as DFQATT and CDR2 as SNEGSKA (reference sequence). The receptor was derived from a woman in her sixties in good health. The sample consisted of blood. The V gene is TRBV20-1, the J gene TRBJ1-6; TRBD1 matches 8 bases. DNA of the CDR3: TGCAGTGCTGAAACGGACAGGGAAGGTTCACCCCTCCACTTT. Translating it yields CSAETDREGSPLHF.